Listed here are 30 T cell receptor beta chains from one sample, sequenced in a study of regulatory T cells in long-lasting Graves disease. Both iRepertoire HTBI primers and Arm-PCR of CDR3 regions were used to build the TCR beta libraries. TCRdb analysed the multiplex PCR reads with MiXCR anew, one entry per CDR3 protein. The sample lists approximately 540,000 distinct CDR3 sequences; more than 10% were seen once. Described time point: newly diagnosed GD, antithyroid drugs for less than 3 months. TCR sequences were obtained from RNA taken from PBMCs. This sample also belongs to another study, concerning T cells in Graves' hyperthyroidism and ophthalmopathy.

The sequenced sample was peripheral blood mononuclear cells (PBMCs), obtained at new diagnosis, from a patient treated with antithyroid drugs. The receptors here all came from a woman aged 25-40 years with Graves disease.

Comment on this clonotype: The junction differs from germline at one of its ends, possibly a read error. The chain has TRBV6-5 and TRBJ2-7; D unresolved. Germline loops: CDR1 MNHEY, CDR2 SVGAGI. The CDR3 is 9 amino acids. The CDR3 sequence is CASSYPCGF. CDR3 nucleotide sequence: TGTGCCAGCAGTTACCCCTGCGGTTTC.

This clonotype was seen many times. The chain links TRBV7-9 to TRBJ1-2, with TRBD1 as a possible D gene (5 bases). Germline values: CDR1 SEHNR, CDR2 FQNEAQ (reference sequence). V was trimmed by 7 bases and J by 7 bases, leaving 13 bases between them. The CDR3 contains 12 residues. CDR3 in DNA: TGTGCCAGCACCAACGACGGGGGTGGCTACACCTTC. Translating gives CASTNDGGGYTF.

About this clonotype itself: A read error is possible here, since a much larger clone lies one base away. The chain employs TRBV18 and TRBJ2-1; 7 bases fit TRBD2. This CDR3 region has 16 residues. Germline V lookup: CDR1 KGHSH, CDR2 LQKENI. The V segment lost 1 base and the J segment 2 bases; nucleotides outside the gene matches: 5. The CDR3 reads CASSPLGGSPYNEQFF. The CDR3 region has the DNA TGTGCCAGCTCACCACTTGGCGGGAGCCCCTACAATGAGCAGTTCTTC.

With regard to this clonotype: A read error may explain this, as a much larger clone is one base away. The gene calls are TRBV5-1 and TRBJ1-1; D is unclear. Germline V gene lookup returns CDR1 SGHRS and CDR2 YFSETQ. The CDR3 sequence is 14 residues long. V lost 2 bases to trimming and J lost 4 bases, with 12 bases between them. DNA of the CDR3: TGCGCCAGCAGCTTCGATCTAGGGAGCACTGAAGCTTTCTTT. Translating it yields CASSFDLGSTEAFF.

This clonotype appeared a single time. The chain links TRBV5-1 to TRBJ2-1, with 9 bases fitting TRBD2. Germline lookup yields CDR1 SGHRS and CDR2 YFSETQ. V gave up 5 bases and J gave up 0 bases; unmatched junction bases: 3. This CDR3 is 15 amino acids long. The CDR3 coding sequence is TGCGCCAGCAGAGATAGCGGGAGCTCCTACAATGAGCAGTTCTTC. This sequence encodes CASRDSGSSYNEQFF. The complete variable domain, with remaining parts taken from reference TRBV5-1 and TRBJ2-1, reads KAGVTQTPRYLIKTRGQQVTLSCSPISGHRSVSWYQQTPGQGLQFLFEYFSETQRNKGNFPGRFSGRQFSNSRSEMNVSTLELGDSALYLCASRDSGSSYNEQFFGPGTRLTVL.

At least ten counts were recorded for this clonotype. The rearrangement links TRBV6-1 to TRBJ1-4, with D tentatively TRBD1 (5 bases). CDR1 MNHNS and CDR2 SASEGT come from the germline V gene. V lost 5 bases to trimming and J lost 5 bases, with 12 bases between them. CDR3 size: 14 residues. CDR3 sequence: CASSRQLGNEKLFF. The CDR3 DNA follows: TGTGCCAGCAGTCGACAGTTGGGAAATGAAAAACTGTTTTTT.

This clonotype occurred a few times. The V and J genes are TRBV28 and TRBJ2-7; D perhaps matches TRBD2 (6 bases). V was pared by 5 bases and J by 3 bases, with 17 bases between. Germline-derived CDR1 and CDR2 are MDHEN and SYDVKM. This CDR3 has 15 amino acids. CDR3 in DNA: TGTGCCAGCAGTGAGTTGGCGGAGGGTGGCTACGAGCAGTACTTC. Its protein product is CASSELAEGGYEQYF.

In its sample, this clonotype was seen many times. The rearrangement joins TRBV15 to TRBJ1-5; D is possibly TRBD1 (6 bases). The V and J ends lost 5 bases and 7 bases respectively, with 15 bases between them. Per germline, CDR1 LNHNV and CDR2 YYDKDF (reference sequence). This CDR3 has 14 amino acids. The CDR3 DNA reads TGTGCCACCAGCCCTAACAGGGTCGGACAGCCCCAGCATTTT. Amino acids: CATSPNRVGQPQHF.

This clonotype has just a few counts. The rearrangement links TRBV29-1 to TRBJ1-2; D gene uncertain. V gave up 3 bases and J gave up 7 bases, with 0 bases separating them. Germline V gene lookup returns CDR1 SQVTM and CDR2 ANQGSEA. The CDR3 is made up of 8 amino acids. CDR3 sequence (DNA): TGCAGCGTTGATGGCTACACCTTC. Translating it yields CSVDGYTF.

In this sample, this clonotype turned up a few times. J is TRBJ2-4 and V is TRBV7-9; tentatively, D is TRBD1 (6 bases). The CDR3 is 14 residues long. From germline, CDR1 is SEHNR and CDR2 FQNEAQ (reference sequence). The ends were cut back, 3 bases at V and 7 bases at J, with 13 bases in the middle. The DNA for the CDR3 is TGTGCCAGCAGCTTCACAGGGATACTGAACATTCAGTACTTC. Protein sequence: CASSFTGILNIQYF.

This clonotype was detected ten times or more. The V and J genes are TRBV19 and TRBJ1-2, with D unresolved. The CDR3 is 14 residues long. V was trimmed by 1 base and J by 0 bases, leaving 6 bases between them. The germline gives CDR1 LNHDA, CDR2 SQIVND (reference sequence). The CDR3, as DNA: TGTGCCAGTAGTATAGTTGAATCTAACTATGGCTACACCTTC. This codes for CASSIVESNYGYTF.

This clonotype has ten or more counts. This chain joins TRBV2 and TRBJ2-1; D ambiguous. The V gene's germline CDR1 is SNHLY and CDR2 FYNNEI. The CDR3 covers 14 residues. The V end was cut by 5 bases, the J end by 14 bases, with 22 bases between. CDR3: CASSPSGSRPREFF. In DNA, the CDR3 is TGTGCCAGCAGTCCGTCCGGAAGCCGGCCCCGTGAGTTCTTC.

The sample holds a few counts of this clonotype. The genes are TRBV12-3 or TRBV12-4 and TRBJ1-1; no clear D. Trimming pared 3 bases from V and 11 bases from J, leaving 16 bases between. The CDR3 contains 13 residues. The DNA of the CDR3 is TGTGCCAGCAGTTTGGGTACCGGCACTGGCGCTTTCTTT. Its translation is CASSLGTGTGAFF.

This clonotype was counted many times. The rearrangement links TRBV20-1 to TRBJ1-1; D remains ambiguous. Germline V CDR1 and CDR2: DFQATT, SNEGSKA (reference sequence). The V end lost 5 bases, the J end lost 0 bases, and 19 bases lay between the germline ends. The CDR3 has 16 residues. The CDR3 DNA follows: TGCAGTGCTCGTTCTGGACGGTTGAAGATGAACACTGAAGCTTTCTTT. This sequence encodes CSARSGRLKMNTEAFF.

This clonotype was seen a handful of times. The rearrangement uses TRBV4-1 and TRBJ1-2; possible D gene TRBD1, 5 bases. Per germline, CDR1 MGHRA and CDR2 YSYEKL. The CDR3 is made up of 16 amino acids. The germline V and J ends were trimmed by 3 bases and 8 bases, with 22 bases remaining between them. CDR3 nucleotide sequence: TGCGCCAGCAGCCAGAACCCCGGGACGAAAAGGTCGGGCTACACCTTC. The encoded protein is CASSQNPGTKRSGYTF.

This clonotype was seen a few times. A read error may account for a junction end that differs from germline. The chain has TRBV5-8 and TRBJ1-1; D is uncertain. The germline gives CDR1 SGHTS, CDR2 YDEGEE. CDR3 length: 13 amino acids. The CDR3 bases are TGCGCCAGCAGCTTGGCCGCTGAAACTGAAGCTTTCTTT. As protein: CASSLAAETEAFF.

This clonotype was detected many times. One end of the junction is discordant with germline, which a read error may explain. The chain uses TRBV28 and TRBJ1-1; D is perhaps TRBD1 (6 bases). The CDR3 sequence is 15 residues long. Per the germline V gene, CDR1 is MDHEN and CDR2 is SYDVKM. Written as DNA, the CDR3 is TGTGCCAGCAGTCTATGGGCAGGGGTAACTTCTGAAGCTTTCTTT. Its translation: CASSLWAGVTSEAFF.

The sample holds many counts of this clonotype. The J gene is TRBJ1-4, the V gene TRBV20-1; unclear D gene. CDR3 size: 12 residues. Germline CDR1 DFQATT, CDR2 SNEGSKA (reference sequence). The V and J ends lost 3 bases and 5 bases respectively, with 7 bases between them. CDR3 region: CSASRANEKLFF. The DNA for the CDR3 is TGCAGTGCTAGCCGGGCCAATGAAAAACTGTTTTTT.

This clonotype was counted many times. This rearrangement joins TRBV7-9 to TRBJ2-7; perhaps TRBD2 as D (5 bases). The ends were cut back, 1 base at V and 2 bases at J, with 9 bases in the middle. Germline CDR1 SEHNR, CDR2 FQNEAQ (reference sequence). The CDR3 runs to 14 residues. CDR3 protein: CASSLGGWPYEQYF. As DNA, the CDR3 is TGTGCCAGCAGCTTAGGAGGGTGGCCCTACGAGCAGTACTTC.

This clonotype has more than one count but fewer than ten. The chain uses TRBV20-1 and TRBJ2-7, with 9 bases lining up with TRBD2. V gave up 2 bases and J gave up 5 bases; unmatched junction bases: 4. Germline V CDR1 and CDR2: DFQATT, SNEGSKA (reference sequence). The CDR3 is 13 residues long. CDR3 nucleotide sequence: TGCAGTGCTAGATGGGGCGGGAGGGACGAGCAGTACTTC. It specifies CSARWGGRDEQYF.

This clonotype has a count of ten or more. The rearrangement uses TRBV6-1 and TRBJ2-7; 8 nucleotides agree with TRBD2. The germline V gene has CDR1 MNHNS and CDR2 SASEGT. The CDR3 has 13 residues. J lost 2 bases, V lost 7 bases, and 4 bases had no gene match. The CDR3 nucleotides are TGTGCCAGCACCAACGGGGGGGCCTACGAGCAGTACTTC. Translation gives CASTNGGAYEQYF.

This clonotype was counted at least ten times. CDR3 DNA: TGTGCCAGCATGGGGGATAGGGTCACAGATACGCAGTATTTT. Translation: CASMGDRVTDTQYF. This chain connects TRBV28 to TRBJ2-3; D assignment may be TRBD1 or TRBD2 (5 bases each). Trimming cost V 7 bases and J 2 bases, with 13 bases left between them. The CDR3 has 14 residues. Germline CDR1 and CDR2: MDHEN and SYDVKM. The complete variable domain, with remaining parts taken from reference TRBV28 and TRBJ2-3, reads DVKVTQSSRYLVKRTGEKVFLECVQDMDHENMFWYRQDPGLGLRLIYFSYDVKMKEKGDIPEGYSVSREKKERFSLILESASTNQTSMYLCASMGDRVTDTQYFGPGTRLTVL.

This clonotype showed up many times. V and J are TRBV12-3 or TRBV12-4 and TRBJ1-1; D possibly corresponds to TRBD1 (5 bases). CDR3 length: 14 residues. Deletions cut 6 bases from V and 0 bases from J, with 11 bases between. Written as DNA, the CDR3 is TGTGCCAGCAGCTGGGGACCTATGAACACTGAAGCTTTCTTT. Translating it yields CASSWGPMNTEAFF.

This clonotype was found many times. The CDR3 is CASSPRQSTDTQYF. In nucleotides, the CDR3 is TGTGCCAGCAGTCCCAGACAGTCCACAGATACGCAGTATTTT. The rearrangement uses TRBV27 and TRBJ2-3; maybe TRBD1 (5 bases). Germline CDR1 is MNHEY and CDR2 is SMNVEV (reference sequence). This CDR3 is built from 14 residues. Trimming removed 5 bases from V and 2 bases from J, with 11 bases in between.

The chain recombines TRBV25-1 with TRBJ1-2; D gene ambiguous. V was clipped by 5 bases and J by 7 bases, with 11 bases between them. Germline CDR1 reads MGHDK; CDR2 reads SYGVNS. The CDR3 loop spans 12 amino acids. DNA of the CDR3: TGTGCCAGCAGTAAGGGTTCCGGTGGCTACACCTTC. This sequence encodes CASSKGSGGYTF.

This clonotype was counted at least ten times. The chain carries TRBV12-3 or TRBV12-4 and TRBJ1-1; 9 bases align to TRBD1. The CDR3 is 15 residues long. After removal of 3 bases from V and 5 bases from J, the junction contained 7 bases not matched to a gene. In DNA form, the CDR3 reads TGTGCCAGCAGTTTCAAGGGACAGGGAGGGACTGAAGCTTTCTTT. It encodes CASSFKGQGGTEAFF.

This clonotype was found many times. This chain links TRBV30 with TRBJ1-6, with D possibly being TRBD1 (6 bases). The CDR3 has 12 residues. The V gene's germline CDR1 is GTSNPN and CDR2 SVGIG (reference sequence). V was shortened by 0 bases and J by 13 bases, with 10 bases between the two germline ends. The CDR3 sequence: CAWSVLDSPLHF. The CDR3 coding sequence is TGTGCCTGGAGTGTATTGGACAGCCCCCTCCACTTT.

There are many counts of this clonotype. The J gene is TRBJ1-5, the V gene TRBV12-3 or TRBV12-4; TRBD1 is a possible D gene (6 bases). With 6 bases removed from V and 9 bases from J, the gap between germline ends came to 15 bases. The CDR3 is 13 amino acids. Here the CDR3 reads CASRRQVRGPQHF. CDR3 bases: TGTGCCAGCAGACGACAGGTCCGGGGGCCCCAGCATTTT.

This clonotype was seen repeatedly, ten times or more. The CDR3 bases are TGTGCCTGGATCTCCGGGGTCGAGCAGTACTTC. Amino acids: CAWISGVEQYF. V usage is TRBV30 and J usage is TRBJ2-7; maybe TRBD2 (5 bases). Trimming left V 4 bases short and J 6 bases short, with 10 bases between. Germline V lookup: CDR1 GTSNPN, CDR2 SVGIG (reference sequence). This CDR3 is 11 amino acids long. Filled out from reference TRBV30 and TRBJ2-7, the complete variable domain reads SQTIHQWPATLVQPVGSPLSLECTVEGTSNPNLYWYRQAAGRGLQLLFYSVGIGQISSEVPQNLSASRPQDRQFILSSKKLLLSDSGFYLCAWISGVEQYFGPGTRLTVT.

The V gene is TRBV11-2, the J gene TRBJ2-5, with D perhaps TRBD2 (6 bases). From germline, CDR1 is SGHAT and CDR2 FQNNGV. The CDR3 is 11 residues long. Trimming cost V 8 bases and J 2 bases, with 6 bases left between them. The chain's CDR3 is CASGRQETQYF. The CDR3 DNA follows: TGTGCCAGCGGGAGGCAAGAGACCCAGTACTTC.